Shown below are 6 T cell receptor beta chains from a single sample sequenced in a study of PD-1 blockade in classical Hodgkin lymphoma. Data came from immunoSEQ multiplex PCR; TCRdb stores just in-frame clones and leaves some out. The sample records more than 12,000 clones, approximately 86% being singletons. The patients all showed relapse after autologous stem cell transplantation, while their brentuximab vedotin exposure varied. The specimen was peripheral blood mononuclear cells (PBMCs), collected at baseline. The receptors here all came from a human donor with classical Hodgkin lymphoma.

The chain couples TRBV29-1 to TRBJ1-6; D is possibly TRBD1 (6 bases). CDR1 SQVTM and CDR2 ANQGSEA come from the germline V gene. CDR3 length: 14 residues. The CDR3 is CRDWGRRYNSPLHF. The CDR3 DNA follows: TGCAGAGATTGGGGGCGGCGCTATAATTCACCCCTCCACTTT.

The gene calls are TRBV6-5 and TRBJ1-5; D might be TRBD1 (6 bases). CDR3 size: 16 residues. V was trimmed by 4 bases and J by 3 bases, leaving 16 bases between them. Germline CDR1 is MNHEY and CDR2 is SVGAGI. CDR3: CASSSEGDGANQPQHF. The CDR3 DNA is TGTGCCAGCAGTTCCGAGGGGGATGGGGCCAATCAGCCCCAGCATTTT.

This chain uses TRBV7-2 with TRBJ1-6; D call uncertain. The CDR3 is 14 amino acids. Per the germline V gene, CDR1 is SGHTA and CDR2 is FQGNSA. Trimming removed 3 bases from V and 4 bases from J, with 7 bases in between. The CDR3 region is CASSFFSYNSPLHF. The DNA for the CDR3 is TGTGCCAGCAGCTTTTTCAGTTATAATTCACCCCTCCACTTT.

The gene calls are TRBV6-1 and TRBJ1-2; TRBD1 aligns across 11 bases. J was trimmed by 7 bases and V by 8 bases; bases with no gene match: 6. Germline CDR1 MNHNS, CDR2 SASEGT. The CDR3 is 13 residues long. The chain's CDR3 is CASDVDRGLGYTF. As DNA, the CDR3 is TGTGCCAGCGATGTGGACAGGGGGCTTGGCTACACCTTC.

The V call is TRBV5-4, the J call TRBJ1-2; 7 positions match TRBD1. This CDR3 has 15 amino acids. V lost 1 base and J lost 0; bases outside the gene matches: 3. Germline assignment: CDR1 SGHNT and CDR2 YYREEE (reference sequence). Here the CDR3 reads CASSLRTGANYGYTF. DNA for the CDR3: TGTGCCAGCAGCTTGAGGACAGGAGCTAACTATGGCTACACCTTC.

This clone showed up just a few times. This chain connects TRBV28 to TRBJ1-2; weak D call: TRBD1 (5 bases). CDR3 size: 14 residues. V was cut by 5 bases and J by 0 bases, with 10 bases left in between. Per germline, CDR1 MDHEN and CDR2 SYDVKM. DNA of the CDR3: TGTGCCAGCAGTCGGGGCATAGCTAACTATGGCTACACCTTC. This codes for CASSRGIANYGYTF.